What follows are 15 T cell receptor beta chains derived from one specimen sequenced in a study of cytomegalovirus exposure and HLA in healthy donors. The method was immunoSEQ multiplex PCR; TCRdb's version includes in-frame clones alone and lacks a portion of them. The sample includes roughly 200,000 clones, approximately 86% of them seen just once. Sequenced material: PBMCs. The receptors here all came from a man aged 25-45 years in good health and CMV-seropositive.

A remark on this clone: The identical CDR3 is also encoded by other nucleotide sequences in the sample. V gene TRBV28 combines with J gene TRBJ2-7; no definite D call. This CDR3 comprises 11 residues. CDR1 and CDR2 from the germline V gene are MDHEN and SYDVKM. The germline V and J ends were trimmed by 3 bases and 4 bases, with 4 bases remaining between them. The chain's CDR3 is CASSLGYEQYF. The CDR3 bases are TGTGCCAGCAGTTTGGGTTACGAGCAGTACTTC.

The V gene is TRBV9, the J gene TRBJ2-5; TRBD2 matches 7 bases. The V segment lost 0 bases and the J segment 2 bases; nucleotides outside the gene matches: 4. The CDR3 is 15 residues long. Germline CDR1 is SGDLS and CDR2 is YYNGEE. The CDR3 region has the DNA TGTGCCAGCAGCGTAGAGGGGCGGGGGCAAGAGACCCAGTACTTC. Encoded protein: CASSVEGRGQETQYF.

The chain combines TRBV13 with TRBJ1-2; D is uncertain. Trimming took off 6 bases at V and 5 bases at J, with 16 bases between the two ends. CDR3 length: 14 amino acids. Germline V lookup: CDR1 PRHDT, CDR2 FYEKMQ (reference sequence). The CDR3 nucleotides read TGTGCCAGCAGACGAGGCGGGCAGTTATATGGCTACACCTTC. As protein: CASRRGGQLYGYTF.

V and J are TRBV29-1 and TRBJ2-2; 14 bases are shared with TRBD2. Per the germline V gene, CDR1 is SQVTM and CDR2 is ANQGSEA. V gave up 7 bases and J gave up 4 bases; unmatched junction bases: 8. This CDR3 region has 16 residues. The CDR3 nucleotides are TGCAGCGCGGGGACTAGCGGGAGAAACCCCACCGGGGAGCTGTTTTTT. Translation gives CSAGTSGRNPTGELFF.

The chain couples TRBV7-2 to TRBJ2-7; D gene ambiguous. There are 14 residues in the CDR3. CDR1 and CDR2 (germline): SGHTA, FQGNSA. Trimming removed 7 bases at V and 5 bases at J, with 18 bases between. CDR3 coding DNA: TGTGCCAGCAACCCCAAAGGTGGTCTTAACGAGCAGTACTTC. It is translated as CASNPKGGLNEQYF.

This sequence joins TRBV6-5 and TRBJ1-1; TRBD1 might be the D (5 bases). The V end was cut by 3 bases, the J end by 4 bases, with 12 bases between. This CDR3 contains 14 residues. Germline V gene data show CDR1 as MNHEY and CDR2 as SVGAGI. CDR3 bases: TGTGCCAGCAGTTATACACGGGACGGCACTGAAGCTTTCTTT. Translated: CASSYTRDGTEAFF.

As for this clone: An end of the junction differs from the germline gene, which may be a read error. V gene TRBV6-1 combines with J gene TRBJ2-5; D uncertain. The CDR3 covers 13 residues. Germline V gene lookup returns CDR1 MNHNS and CDR2 SASEGT. CDR3 in amino acids: CASSEAGSGSWNF. CDR3 DNA sequence: TGTGCCAGCAGTGAAGCGGGTTCGGGCTCGTGGAACTTC.

The genes are TRBV30 and TRBJ1-1, with D tentatively TRBD1 (6 bases). This CDR3 has 14 residues. Germline V gives CDR1 GTSNPN, CDR2 SVGIG (reference sequence). Trimming stripped 8 bases from V and 5 bases from J, with 21 bases between. The CDR3 DNA is TGTGCCGTTCAAGCGGGGGGCGCGGGTACTGAAGCTTTCTTT. It codes for CAVQAGGAGTEAFF.

The rearrangement links TRBV11-1 to TRBJ2-7; D is perhaps TRBD1 (6 bases). The CDR3 contains 14 residues. Germline V lookup: CDR1 SGHAT, CDR2 FQDESV (reference sequence). Trimming took off 2 bases at V and 2 bases at J, with 10 bases between the two ends. CDR3 DNA: TGTGCCAGCAGCTTAAACAGGGTGGCCTACGAGCAGTACTTC. As protein: CASSLNRVAYEQYF.

V gene TRBV11-3 combines with J gene TRBJ2-5, with 9 bases that match TRBD1. The CDR3 length is 15 residues. Germline CDR1 is SGHNT and CDR2 is YENEEA. V dropped 5 bases and J dropped 5; count of bases not matched to a gene: 9. The CDR3 DNA is TGTGCCAGCAGCACGAGGACAGGGGTTTTTGAGACCCAGTACTTC. This translates into CASSTRTGVFETQYF.

This clone showed up just a few times. The chain carries TRBV20-1 and TRBJ2-5; D is unclear. V was cut by 6 bases and J by 4 bases, with 9 bases left in between. The CDR3 contains 11 residues. From germline, CDR1 is DFQATT and CDR2 SNEGSKA (reference sequence). The CDR3 DNA follows: TGCAGTGCGAAATTGCGAGAGACCCAGTACTTC. Amino acids: CSAKLRETQYF.

The rearrangement joins TRBV5-6 to TRBJ2-7; D remains unclear. The CDR3 is made up of 15 amino acids. Per germline, CDR1 SGHDT and CDR2 YYEEEE. With 4 bases removed from V and 2 bases from J, the gap between germline ends came to 16 bases. The CDR3 loop is CASSLRSFTAYEQYF. The CDR3 DNA reads as TGTGCCAGCAGCCTTCGTTCGTTCACTGCCTACGAGCAGTACTTC.

This clone occurred once. CDR3 DNA sequence: TGCGCCAGCAGCTTGGGACGGGGTGGGAGAGATACGCAGTATTTT. This translates into CASSLGRGGRDTQYF. The chain combines TRBV5-1 with TRBJ2-3, with D perhaps TRBD2 (5 bases). The CDR3 consists of 15 residues. Trimming stripped 0 bases from V and 5 bases from J, with 13 bases between. The germline CDR1 and CDR2 sequences are SGHRS and YFSETQ. The full variable domain, with the rest looked up from reference TRBV5-1 and TRBJ2-3, is KAGVTQTPRYLIKTRGQQVTLSCSPISGHRSVSWYQQTPGQGLQFLFEYFSETQRNKGNFPGRFSGRQFSNSRSEMNVSTLELGDSALYLCASSLGRGGRDTQYFGPGTRLTVL.

Here the CDR3 reads CASSLGETYNEQFF. The DNA for the CDR3 is TGCGCCAGCAGTCTGGGGGAGACCTACAATGAGCAGTTCTTC. V gene TRBV5-1 combines with J gene TRBJ2-1, with D perhaps TRBD1 or TRBD2 (5 bases each). This CDR3 region has 14 residues. Trimming took off 5 bases at V and 2 bases at J, with 11 bases between the two ends. CDR1 SGHRS and CDR2 YFSETQ come from the germline V gene.

The CDR3 coding sequence is TGTGCCAGCAGTCGAGGACGAGGCACAGATACGCAGTATTTT. Its translation: CASSRGRGTDTQYF. The genes are TRBV2 and TRBJ2-3, with no clear D. The CDR3 runs 14 residues. Germline V gene lookup returns CDR1 SNHLY and CDR2 FYNNEI. The V end lost 5 bases, the J end lost 1 base, and 10 bases lay between the germline ends.